This T cell receptor beta chain is from a study of blood T cell repertoires in COVID-19. At the level of the study: The analysed material was cDNA or gDNA that came from T cells, B-cell-depleted T cells, or PBMCs.

Trimming removed 2 bases from V and 6 bases from J; junction bases left unmatched: 4. Germline V lookup: CDR1 GTSNPN, CDR2 SVGIG (reference sequence). The CDR3 contains 13 residues. TCRdb's copy holds only in-frame clones and misses some; the assay was immunoSEQ multiplex PCR. The table includes a few hundred thousand clones, roughly 85% detected once. Sequences were obtained from peripheral blood. This clonotype originated in a woman between 25 and 40 years old with active or convalescent COVID-19. The gene calls are TRBV30 and TRBJ1-5; TRBD1 matches at 7 bases. CDR3 protein: CAWSNRGGQPQHF. CDR3 coding DNA: TGTGCCTGGAGTAACAGGGGAGGTCAGCCCCAGCATTTT.